This note documents a single TCR beta chain sequence. Per the study methods: It was from reference gene primer amplification that nucleated cell counts were estimated. The table came from immunoSEQ multiplex PCR; TCRdb's copy has only in-frame clones and leaves some out. That table supplies the V and J calls and clone size; D and trimming were determined from the DNA. The table includes approximately 250,000 clones, roughly 90% detected once. This sample is part of a study of blood T cell repertoires in COVID-19. Study details: The United States, Italy and Spain supplied acute and convalescent COVID-19 samples. From T cells, B-cell-depleted T cells, or PBMCs came the material, which was cDNA or gDNA.

Deletions cut 6 bases from V and 1 base from J, with 18 bases between. Germline V lookup: CDR1 MNHEY, CDR2 SMNVEV (reference sequence). The CDR3 has 16 amino acids. The chain links TRBV27 to TRBJ2-5; no firm D call. The sequencing sample was made of peripheral blood. This clonotype was sampled from a young man with active or convalescent COVID-19. The CDR3 coding sequence is TGTGCCAGCAGCGCGGTTCGTGGATTTGGCCAAGAGACCCAGTACTTC. Protein product: CASSAVRGFGQETQYF.